Each of the 12 T cell receptor beta chains below was sequenced from the same sample in a study of CD8 T cells in Susac syndrome. The RNA, roughly 0.45 to 1 ug, was put through reverse transcription using random hexamers. TCRdb re-called the immunoSEQ multiplex PCR reads with MiXCR, one entry per CDR3 protein. Among 150,000 to 200,000 distinct CDR3 sequences, more than 95% were seen once, and the ten largest hold 0.12%. The source material was CD4+ T cells from PBMCs. The receptors originated from a human donor with Susac syndrome.

The chain couples TRBV28 to TRBJ2-1; weak D call: TRBD2 (6 bases). Germline V gene lookup returns CDR1 MDHEN and CDR2 SYDVKM. V was trimmed by 6 bases and J by 0 bases, leaving 15 bases between them. This CDR3 comprises 16 residues. For the CDR3, the DNA is TGTGCCAGCAGCTCAGCGGCGGGGATCTCCTACAATGAGCAGTTCTTC. Protein product: CASSSAAGISYNEQFF.

This chain connects TRBV6-2 or TRBV6-3 to TRBJ2-1, with TRBD1 matching over 7 bases. Trimming removed 6 bases from V and 2 bases from J; junction bases left unmatched: 4. The length of the CDR3 is 14 residues. Per the germline V gene, CDR1 is MNHEY and CDR2 is SVGEGT. The CDR3, as DNA: TGTGCCAGCAGATTCGGGACAGCCTACAATGAGCAGTTCTTC. This translates into CASRFGTAYNEQFF.

The chain employs TRBV4-3 and TRBJ2-1; D is uncertain. Per the germline V gene, CDR1 is LGHNA and CDR2 is YSLEER. CDR3 length equals 13 residues. The germline V and J ends were trimmed by 0 bases and 9 bases, with 9 bases remaining between them. In nucleotides, the CDR3 is TGCGCCAGCAGCCAAGAAAGGGTAGGTGAGCAGTTCTTC. It codes for CASSQERVGEQFF.

The CDR3 reads CSASRGSGSPLHF. CDR3 in DNA: TGCAGCGCCTCGAGGGGGTCGGGTTCACCCCTCCACTTT. The V gene is TRBV29-1, the J gene TRBJ1-6; D might be TRBD1 (6 bases). V was pared by 7 bases and J by 9 bases, with 16 bases between. Per germline, CDR1 SQVTM and CDR2 ANQGSEA. This CDR3 contains 13 residues.

This rearrangement joins TRBV4-3 to TRBJ2-1; 13 bases fit TRBD2. CDR3 size: 17 residues. Germline CDR1 LGHNA, CDR2 YSLEER. The ends lost 4 bases at V and 3 bases at J; junction bases unmatched: 6. This CDR3 is CASSPRTSGGIYNEQFF. The CDR3 DNA is TGCGCCAGCAGCCCTAGGACTAGCGGGGGCATCTACAATGAGCAGTTCTTC.

The table lists this clonotype with a count of one. The chain couples TRBV9 to TRBJ2-1, with TRBD1 matching over 7 bases. Germline assignment: CDR1 SGDLS and CDR2 YYNGEE. The CDR3 loop spans 16 amino acids. Losses at the gene ends were 3 bases for V and 3 bases for J; bases not matched to a gene: 9. As DNA, the CDR3 is TGTGCCAGCAGCGGAAGGACAGGTTCGGACTACAATGAGCAGTTCTTC. Translated, it gives CASSGRTGSDYNEQFF. Filled out from reference TRBV9 and TRBJ2-1, the complete variable domain reads DSGVTQTPKHLITATGQRVTLRCSPRSGDLSVYWYQQSLDQGLQFLIQYYNGEERAKGNILERFSAQQFPDLHSELNLSSLELGDSALYFCASSGRTGSDYNEQFFGPGTRLTVL.

The V gene is TRBV27, the J gene TRBJ2-7; 7 nucleotides line up with TRBD2. The CDR3 consists of 14 residues. CDR1 and CDR2 (germline): MNHEY, SMNVEV (reference sequence). J gave up 7 bases and V 5 bases, and 11 bases lay outside the gene matches. The CDR3 coding sequence is TGTGCCAGCAGTCATACTAGCGAGGGCAGGGAGCAGTACTTC. The encoded protein is CASSHTSEGREQYF.

The V call is TRBV5-4, the J call TRBJ2-5; D is ambiguous. The CDR3 totals 14 residues. V was shortened by 3 bases and J by 4 bases, with 13 bases between the two germline ends. Germline-derived CDR1 and CDR2 are SGHNT and YYREEE (reference sequence). The CDR3 region is CASSWPGLRETQYF. For the CDR3, the DNA is TGTGCCAGCAGCTGGCCCGGTTTGAGAGAGACCCAGTACTTC.

The chain employs TRBV20-1 and TRBJ2-5; 12 bases are shared with TRBD1. The ends lost 6 bases at V and 5 bases at J; junction bases unmatched: 10. CDR1 DFQATT and CDR2 SNEGSKA come from the germline V gene (reference sequence). This CDR3 has 15 amino acids. CDR3 sequence: CSALPGQGAWETQYF. The CDR3 DNA reads as TGCAGTGCCCTACCGGGACAGGGGGCTTGGGAGACCCAGTACTTC.

This chain joins TRBV20-1 and TRBJ2-3, with D uncertain. This CDR3 is built from 14 residues. The germline V and J ends were trimmed by 3 bases and 5 bases, with 15 bases remaining between them. Germline CDR1 DFQATT, CDR2 SNEGSKA (reference sequence). The chain's CDR3 is CSASYLPREDTQYF. The CDR3 DNA follows: TGCAGTGCTAGTTACCTCCCTCGAGAAGATACGCAGTATTTT.

The CDR3 is CASEYADTQYF. CDR3 sequence (DNA): TGTGCCAGCGAATATGCTGATACGCAGTATTTT. This chain connects TRBV7-9 to TRBJ2-3; no definite D call. The CDR3 is 11 residues long. The germline V gene encodes CDR1 SEHNR and CDR2 FQNEAQ (reference sequence). Trimming cost V 8 bases and J 6 bases, with 9 bases left between them.

The chain has TRBV5-1 and TRBJ1-2, with 7 bases that match TRBD1. This CDR3 has 13 residues. V was clipped by 2 bases and J by 7 bases; unmatched bases: 5. CDR1 and CDR2 from the germline V gene are SGHRS and YFSETQ. The CDR3 bases are TGCGCCAGCAGCTTAACAGGGGATCGTGGCTACACCTTC. Its protein product is CASSLTGDRGYTF.